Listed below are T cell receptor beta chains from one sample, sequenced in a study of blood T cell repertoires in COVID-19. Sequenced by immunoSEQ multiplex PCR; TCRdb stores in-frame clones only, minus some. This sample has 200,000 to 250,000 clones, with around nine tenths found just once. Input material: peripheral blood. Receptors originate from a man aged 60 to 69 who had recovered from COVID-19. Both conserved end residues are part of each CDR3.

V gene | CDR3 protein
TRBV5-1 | CASSPGTGGTGYTF
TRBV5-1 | CASSPGQGLAKNIQYF
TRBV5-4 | CATTHAGQSYEQYF
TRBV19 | CASSITGTSGYEQYF
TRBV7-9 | CASSLLGPTGDSPLHF
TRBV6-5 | CASTNRDGYTF
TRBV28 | CASSATGQGATEAFF
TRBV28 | CAATAGTGGYGYTF
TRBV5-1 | CASSLDEGAISGNTIYF
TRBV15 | CATSRRDVYGYTF
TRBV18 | CASSPPSGNTEAFF
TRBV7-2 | CASSPEGLAGDTQYF
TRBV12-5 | CASGARDRSNTEAFF